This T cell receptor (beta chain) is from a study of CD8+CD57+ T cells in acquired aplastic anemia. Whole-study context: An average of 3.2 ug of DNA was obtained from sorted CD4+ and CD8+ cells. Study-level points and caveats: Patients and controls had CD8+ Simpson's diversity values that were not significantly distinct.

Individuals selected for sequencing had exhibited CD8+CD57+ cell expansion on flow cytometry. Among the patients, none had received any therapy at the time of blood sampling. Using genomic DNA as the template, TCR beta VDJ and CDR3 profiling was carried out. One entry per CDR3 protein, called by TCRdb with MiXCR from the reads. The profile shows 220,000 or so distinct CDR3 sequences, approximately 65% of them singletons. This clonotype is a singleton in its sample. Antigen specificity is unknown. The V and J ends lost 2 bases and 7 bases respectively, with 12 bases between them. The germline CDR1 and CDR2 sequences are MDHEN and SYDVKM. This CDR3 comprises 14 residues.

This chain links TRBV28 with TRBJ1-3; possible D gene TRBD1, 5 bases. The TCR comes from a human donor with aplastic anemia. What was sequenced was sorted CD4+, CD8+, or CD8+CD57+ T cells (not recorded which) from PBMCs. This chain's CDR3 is CASSLSQGINTIYF. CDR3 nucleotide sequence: TGTGCCAGCAGTTTAAGTCAGGGCATTAACACCATATATTTT.